The entry below describes one T cell receptor beta chain. The antigen is undetermined. Some clones are missing from TCRdb's copy, which holds only in-frame ones; the method was immunoSEQ multiplex PCR. Of fewer than 85,000 clones listed, 89% are singletons. The data originate from a study of graft-versus-host responses after intestinal transplantation. About the study: After anti-thymocyte globulin induction, recipients took tacrolimus and steroids for three to four years. Study outcomes and limitations: Allografts of one patient group, those with graft-donor T cell macrochimerism, had high graft-versus-host to host-versus-graft clonal ratios. Researchers found GvH clones in recipient marrow, and some showed up first in ileum or blood.

The CDR3 is made up of 13 amino acids. Trimming removed 3 bases at V and 16 bases at J, with 16 bases between. CDR1 is MNHEY and CDR2 is SVGAGI in the germline V gene. The sample in question was unstimulated CD8+ T cells sorted from spleen or lymph node cells, obtained before intestinal transplant. The TCR sequence derives from a human donor who received an intestinal transplant. The rearrangement uses TRBV6-5 and TRBJ1-6, with D tentatively TRBD1 (5 bases). The CDR3 region is CASSYGGDSGLHF. The CDR3 nucleotides read TGTGCCAGCAGTTATGGTGGGGACTCTGGACTCCACTTT.